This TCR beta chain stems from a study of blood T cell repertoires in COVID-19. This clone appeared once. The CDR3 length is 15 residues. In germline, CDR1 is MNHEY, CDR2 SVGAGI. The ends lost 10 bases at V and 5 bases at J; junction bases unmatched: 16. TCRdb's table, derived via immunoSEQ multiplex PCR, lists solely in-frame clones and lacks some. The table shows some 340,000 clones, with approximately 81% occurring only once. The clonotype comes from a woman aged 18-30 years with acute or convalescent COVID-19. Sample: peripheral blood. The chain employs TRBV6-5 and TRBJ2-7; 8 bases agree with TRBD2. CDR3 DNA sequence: TGTGCCATCCCATCGGGGACTAGTCGTAGGGACGAGCAGTACTTC. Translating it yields CAIPSGTSRRDEQYF.